This TCR beta chain was recovered during a study of T-cell memory formation after mild COVID-19. On the study more broadly: The TCR clusters were mostly specific to one donor.

After removal of 1 base from V and 7 bases from J, the junction contained 9 bases not matched to a gene. The CDR3 loop spans 16 amino acids. CDR1 is LGHNA, CDR2 YNFKEQ, per germline. Whole-study findings and limits: Day 15 to 85 contractors were CD4/CD8 balanced; later expanders leaned CD4+.

This clonotype came up a few times. Its antigen is as yet unknown. After 5'RACE with constant-segment primers, TCR alpha and TCR beta cDNA libraries carrying sample barcodes and UMIs were obtained. TCRdb redid the calling of the 5' RACE reads with MiXCR, one entry per CDR3 protein. The table shows approximately 210,000 distinct CDR3 sequences, with under 30% occurring only once. The rearrangement joins TRBV4-2 to TRBJ1-4; 7 positions match TRBD1. Sequencing was performed on PBMCs or a T cell subset sorted from them (not recorded which). The origin of this receptor is an adult woman who had mild COVID-19 (a few samples of this study predate the infection). Cell type and time point are not known. The CDR3 is CASSQAGRGRVEKLFF. CDR3 nucleotide sequence: TGTGCCAGCAGCCAAGCAGGAAGGGGGCGAGTTGAAAAACTGTTTTTT.